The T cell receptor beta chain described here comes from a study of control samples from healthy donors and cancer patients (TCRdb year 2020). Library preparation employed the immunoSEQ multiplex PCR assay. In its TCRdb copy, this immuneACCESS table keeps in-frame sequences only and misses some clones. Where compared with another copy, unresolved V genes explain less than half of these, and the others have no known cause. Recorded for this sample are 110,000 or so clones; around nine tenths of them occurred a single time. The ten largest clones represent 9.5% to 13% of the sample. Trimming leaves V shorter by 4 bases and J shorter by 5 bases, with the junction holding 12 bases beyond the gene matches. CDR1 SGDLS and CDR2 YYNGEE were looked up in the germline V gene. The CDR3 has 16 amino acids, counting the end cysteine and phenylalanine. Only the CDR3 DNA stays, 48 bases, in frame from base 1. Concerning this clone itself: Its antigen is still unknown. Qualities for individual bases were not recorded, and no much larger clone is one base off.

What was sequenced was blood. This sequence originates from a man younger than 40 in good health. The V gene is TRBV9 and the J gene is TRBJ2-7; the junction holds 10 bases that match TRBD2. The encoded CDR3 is CASSLRPAGGIDEQYF. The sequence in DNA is TGTGCCAGCAGCCTTCGCCCAGCGGGGGGGATCGACGAGCAGTACTTC.